This T cell receptor (beta chain) is drawn from a study of cytomegalovirus exposure and HLA in healthy donors. Study-wide results and limits: Fewer N-insertions than the approximately 700-donor mean were reportedly shown by an Asian-associated ancestry cluster in a later analysis.

The sample holds a few counts of this clone. Its antigen is undetermined. Germline CDR1 is ENHRY and CDR2 is SYGVKD. Germline trimming cut 4 bases from V and 8 bases from J; bases unmatched to any gene: 18. The CDR3 has 18 amino acids. With 60 Vbeta and 13 Jbeta primers, the PCR was carried out. Clones were read by immunoSEQ multiplex PCR, and TCRdb kept only the in-frame ones, dropping some. The sample lists about 200,000 clones, roughly 85% occurring once. J is TRBJ2-1 and V is TRBV10-3; 9 nucleotides align to TRBD2. The material sequenced was PBMCs. This TCR was sampled from a woman in her forties or fifties in good health and CMV-seronegative. The CDR3 loop is CAISGSEVREGRNDEQFF. DNA of the CDR3: TGTGCCATCAGTGGATCGGAGGTGCGGGAGGGCCGTAACGATGAGCAGTTCTTC.